This T cell receptor beta chain was sequenced for a study of read filtering for tumor transcriptome and immune sequencing. Background on the study: By R-ISS, stages I, II and III held approximately 8, 16 and 7 patients. RNA-seq yielded only about 85 to 1273 TCR reads, IR-seq about 3.5 to 10.27 million.

Molecular barcoded adaptors covering alpha/delta and beta/gamma chains were used on about 390 ng RNA. TCRdb re-called the reads with MiXCR, one entry per CDR3 protein. Of 40,000 to 50,000 distinct CDR3 sequences in the sample, 13% were seen once. This clonotype occurred many times. Germline CDR1 MNHEY, CDR2 SVGAGI. The J segment lost 5 bases and the V segment lost 2 bases, leaving 5 bases of the junction unmatched. CDR3 length equals 14 residues. The J gene is TRBJ1-1, the V gene TRBV6-5, with 7 bases fitting TRBD1. The material sequenced was a population of CD138-negative cells sorted from bone marrow. This sequence was found in a donor at least 40 years old with multiple myeloma. CDR3 amino acids: CASSYRQGGTEAFF. The CDR3 DNA reads as TGTGCCAGCAGTTACCGGCAGGGGGGTACTGAAGCTTTCTTT.